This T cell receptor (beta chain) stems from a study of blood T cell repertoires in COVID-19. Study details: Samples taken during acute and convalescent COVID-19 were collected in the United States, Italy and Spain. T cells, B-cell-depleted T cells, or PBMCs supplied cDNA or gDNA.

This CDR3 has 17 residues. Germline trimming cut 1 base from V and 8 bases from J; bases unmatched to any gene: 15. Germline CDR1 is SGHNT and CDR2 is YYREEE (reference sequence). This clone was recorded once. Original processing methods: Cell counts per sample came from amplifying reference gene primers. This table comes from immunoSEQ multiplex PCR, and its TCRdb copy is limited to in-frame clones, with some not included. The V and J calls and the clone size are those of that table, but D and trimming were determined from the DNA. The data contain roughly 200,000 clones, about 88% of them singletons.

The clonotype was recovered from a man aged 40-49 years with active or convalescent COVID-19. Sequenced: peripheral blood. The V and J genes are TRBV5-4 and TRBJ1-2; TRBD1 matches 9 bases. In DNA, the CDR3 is TGTGCCAGCAGCTTGACCGGGACAGGGATCCATGCGGGAGGCTACACCTTC. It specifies CASSLTGTGIHAGGYTF.